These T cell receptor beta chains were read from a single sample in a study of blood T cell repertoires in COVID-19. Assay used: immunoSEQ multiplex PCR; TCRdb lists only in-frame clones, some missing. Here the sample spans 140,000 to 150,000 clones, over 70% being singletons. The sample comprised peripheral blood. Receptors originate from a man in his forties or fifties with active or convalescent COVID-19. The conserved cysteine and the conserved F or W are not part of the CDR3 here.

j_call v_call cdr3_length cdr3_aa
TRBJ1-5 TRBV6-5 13 ASSYSLGAIEPQH
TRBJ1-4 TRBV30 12 AWSVGQSNEKLF
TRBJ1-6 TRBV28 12 ASSFYREYSPLH
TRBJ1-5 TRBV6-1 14 ASSERPGYSNQPQH
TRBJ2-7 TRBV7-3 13 ASSLTPASAYEQY
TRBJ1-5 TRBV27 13 ASSFQGIGNQPQH
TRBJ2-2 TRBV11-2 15 ASSLGVAGGRTGELF
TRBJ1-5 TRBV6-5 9 ASGTGKPQH
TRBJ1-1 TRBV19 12 ASIEDRVNTEAF
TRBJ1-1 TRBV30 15 AWSLGPGQRKDTEAF
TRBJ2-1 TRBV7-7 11 ASSLDLHNEQF
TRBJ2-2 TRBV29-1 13 SVPATGRNTGELF
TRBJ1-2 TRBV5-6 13 ASSLYQGTYYGYT
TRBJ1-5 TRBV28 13 ASSFGQVVNQPQH
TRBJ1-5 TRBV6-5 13 ASSDSQGSNQPQH
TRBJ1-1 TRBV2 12 ASPRGARNTEAF
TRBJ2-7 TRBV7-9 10 ASMSGSYEQY
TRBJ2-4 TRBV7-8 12 ASSYRDTKNIQY
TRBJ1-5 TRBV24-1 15 ATSPRGQDNSNQPQH
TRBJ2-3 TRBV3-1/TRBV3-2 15 ASSQASGLAVPDTQY
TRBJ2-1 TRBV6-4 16 ASSRVGSASGRDNEQF
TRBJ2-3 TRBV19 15 ASSSWGSGSRTDTQY